The 15 T cell receptor beta chains listed next were all sequenced from one sample in a study of shared clonotypes between healthy human individuals. Clones were read by immunoSEQ multiplex PCR, and TCRdb kept only the in-frame ones, dropping some. The sample yields about 1 million clones, roughly 75% seen once. Sequenced: memory CD4+ T cells sorted from blood. Sample subset: CD45RA-negative fraction. The receptor set was obtained from a man aged 18-30 years in good health.

Turning to this clone: The sample holds other DNA sequences that translate to the same CDR3. The J gene is TRBJ2-7, the V gene TRBV5-1; 9 bases fit TRBD1. V was pared by 3 bases and J by 1 base, with 2 bases of the junction left unmatched. CDR1 SGHRS and CDR2 YFSETQ come from the germline V gene. The CDR3 is 14 amino acids. CDR3 protein: CASSWGQGSYEQYF. The CDR3 DNA is TGCGCCAGCAGCTGGGGACAGGGATCCTACGAGCAGTACTTC.

The chain uses TRBV2 and TRBJ2-7, with 8 bases fitting TRBD1. The CDR3 sequence is 14 residues long. CDR1 is SNHLY and CDR2 is FYNNEI in the germline V gene. J was trimmed by 1 base and V by 7 bases; bases with no gene match: 6. CDR3 sequence: CASMTQGGSYEQYF. The DNA of the CDR3 is TGTGCCAGCATGACACAGGGGGGTTCCTACGAGCAGTACTTC. Drawing the rest from reference TRBV2 and TRBJ2-7, the complete variable domain is EPEVTQTPSHQVTQMGQEVILRCVPISNHLYFYWYRQILGQKVEFLVSFYNNEISEKSEIFDDQFSVERPDGSNFTLKIRSTKLEDSAMYFCASMTQGGSYEQYFGPGTRLTVT.

The chain recombines TRBV9 with TRBJ2-3, with D perhaps TRBD1 (5 bases). CDR3 length equals 14 residues. Trimming took 2 bases from V and 3 from J, leaving 10 bases between them. Germline CDR1 is SGDLS and CDR2 is YYNGEE. The CDR3 region is CASSVGPVTDTQYF. As DNA, the CDR3 is TGTGCCAGCAGCGTGGGGCCCGTTACAGATACGCAGTATTTT.

This clone was observed a few times. The CDR3 DNA is TGCAGCGCGACCGACAGGGGGAACACTGAAGCTTTCTTT. This encodes CSATDRGNTEAFF. The V and J genes are TRBV29-1 and TRBJ1-1, with 8 bases fitting TRBD1. V gave up 7 bases and J gave up 1 base; unmatched junction bases: 5. Looked up from germline, CDR1 is SQVTM and CDR2 is ANQGSEA. This CDR3 is 13 amino acids long. Full variable domain (remainder filled in from reference TRBV29-1 and TRBJ1-1): SAVISQKPSRDICQRGTSLTIQCQVDSQVTMMFWYRQQPGQSLTLIATANQGSEATYESGFVIDKFPISRPNLTFSTLTVSNMSPEDSSIYLCSATDRGNTEAFFGQGTRLTVV.

J is TRBJ1-3 and V is TRBV9, with D possibly matching TRBD1 (5 bases). CDR3 length: 16 amino acids. CDR1 and CDR2 (germline): SGDLS, YYNGEE. V was clipped by 0 bases and J by 2 bases, with 12 bases between them. The CDR3 spells CASSVGKPGTGNTIYF. CDR3 in DNA: TGTGCCAGCAGCGTAGGGAAGCCAGGGACTGGAAACACCATATATTTT. Using reference TRBV9 and TRBJ1-3 for the parts outside the CDR3, the full variable domain is DSGVTQTPKHLITATGQRVTLRCSPRSGDLSVYWYQQSLDQGLQFLIQYYNGEERAKGNILERFSAQQFPDLHSELNLSSLELGDSALYFCASSVGKPGTGNTIYFGEGSWLTVV.

The chain carries TRBV20-1 and TRBJ1-6; D gene ambiguous. Looked up from germline, CDR1 is DFQATT and CDR2 is SNEGSKA (reference sequence). The CDR3 runs 11 residues. Trimming pared 2 bases from V and 14 bases from J, leaving 10 bases between. CDR3 sequence reads: CSARLDQALHF. The CDR3 DNA is TGCAGTGCTAGACTGGACCAGGCCCTCCACTTT.

The V gene is TRBV5-1, the J gene TRBJ2-7, with 8 nucleotides matching TRBD2. This CDR3 has 14 residues. Germline CDR1 and CDR2: SGHRS and YFSETQ. V trimming: 5 bases; J trimming: 4 bases; junction bases outside the gene matches: 8. The CDR3 coding sequence is TGCGCCAGCAGGCAGGGACTAGTGGGATACGAGCAGTACTTC. Encoded protein: CASRQGLVGYEQYF.

V is TRBV2 and J is TRBJ1-2, with D unclear. V dropped 7 bases and J dropped 2 bases, with 8 bases sitting between them. CDR3 size: 12 residues. Per the germline V gene, CDR1 is SNHLY and CDR2 is FYNNEI. CDR3 sequence (DNA): TGTGCCAGCAAACAGAGCAACTATGGCTACACCTTC. It encodes CASKQSNYGYTF.

V usage is TRBV30 and J usage is TRBJ2-4, with D uncertain. Between the trimmed V and J ends, which lost 2 bases and 12 bases, there was a span of 11 bases. CDR3 size: 11 residues. Germline values: CDR1 GTSNPN, CDR2 SVGIG (reference sequence). The CDR3 is CAWSRANTQYF. CDR3 DNA sequence: TGTGCCTGGAGTCGGGCTAATACTCAGTACTTC.

This clone was found once. The chain joins TRBV18 to TRBJ2-7, with D possibly being TRBD1 or TRBD2 (5 bases each). CDR1 is KGHSH and CDR2 is LQKENI in the germline V gene. V was pared by 8 bases and J by 3 bases, with 14 bases between. This CDR3 is 13 amino acids long. Here the CDR3 reads CASTLTRGYEQYF. In DNA form, the CDR3 reads TGTGCCAGCACCCTTACGAGGGGCTACGAGCAGTACTTC.

The chain carries TRBV10-1 and TRBJ2-2; 8 positions agree with TRBD2. Germline assignment: CDR1 WNHNN and CDR2 SYGVQD (reference sequence). With V trimmed by 0 bases and J by 7 bases, 10 bases remained unmatched. This CDR3 has 17 amino acids. CDR3 in amino acids: CASSESRIGGAGGELFF. The CDR3 DNA reads as TGCGCCAGCAGTGAGTCGAGGATCGGGGGGGCCGGCGGGGAGCTGTTTTTT.

This chain connects TRBV20-1 to TRBJ2-3, with D perhaps TRBD2 (5 bases). Germline loops: CDR1 DFQATT, CDR2 SNEGSKA (reference sequence). V dropped 6 bases and J dropped 5 bases, with 6 bases sitting between them. The CDR3 runs to 10 residues. CDR3 protein: CSAGIDTQYF. Here the CDR3 DNA reads TGCAGTGCCGGGATAGATACGCAGTATTTT.

J is TRBJ1-4 and V is TRBV27, with D perhaps TRBD1 (6 bases). In germline, CDR1 is MNHEY, CDR2 SMNVEV (reference sequence). Trimming left V 3 bases short and J 3 bases short, with 14 bases between. The CDR3 consists of 16 residues. The CDR3 DNA follows: TGTGCCAGCAGTTTCGTTTGGGGGGCTGCTAATGAAAAACTGTTTTTT. Its translation: CASSFVWGAANEKLFF.

V is TRBV19 and J is TRBJ2-1; the match to TRBD2 covers 8 bases. Germline CDR1 reads LNHDA; CDR2 reads SQIVND (reference sequence). Trimming cost V 3 bases and J 5 bases; bases outside gene matches: 9. This CDR3 is 16 amino acids long. CDR3 nucleotides: TGTGCCAGTAGTATGAACCGACTAGCGACCGACAATGAGCAGTTCTTC. This encodes CASSMNRLATDNEQFF.

This chain uses TRBV6-6 with TRBJ1-2; D is perhaps TRBD1 (6 bases). This CDR3 region has 15 residues. V lost 2 bases, J lost 2 bases, and 12 bases lay in between. Germline CDR1 and CDR2: MNHNY and SVGAGI (reference sequence). CDR3 sequence (DNA): TGTGCCAGCAGTTACGTTCAACAGGGCAACTATGGCTACACCTTC. Protein product: CASSYVQQGNYGYTF.